The 20 T cell receptor beta chains below come from one sample, sequenced in a study of cytomegalovirus exposure and HLA in healthy donors. Primers: 60 Vbeta forward and 13 Jbeta reverse. Sequenced by immunoSEQ multiplex PCR; TCRdb stores in-frame clones only, minus some. The sample contains under 150,000 clones, approximately 67% of which appear only once. Input material: PBMCs. The receptor set was obtained from a young man in good health and CMV-seropositive.

This chain connects TRBV23-1 to TRBJ2-7, with TRBD2 as a possible D gene (6 bases). TRBV23-1 is an ORF, with its function uncertain. The CDR3 is 20 amino acids. V gave up 2 bases and J gave up 3 bases, with 29 bases separating them. CDR3 amino acids: CASSQARDSPVANVFYEQYV. The CDR3 DNA follows: TGCGCCAGCAGTCAAGCGCGGGACTCCCCTGTCGCTAATGTTTTCTACGAGCAGTACGTC.

The count of this clone is one. The V and J genes are TRBV4-1 and TRBJ1-2, with D unresolved. Germline assignment: CDR1 MGHRA and CDR2 YSYEKL. Trimming shortened V by 1 base and J by 7 bases, and 4 bases separated the two germline ends. The CDR3 consists of 11 residues. For the CDR3, the DNA is TGCGCCAGCAGCCAAGGCGCTGGCTACACCTTC. Amino acid sequence: CASSQGAGYTF.

The rearrangement links TRBV7-3 to TRBJ1-1; no clear D gene. V shed 1 base and J shed 1 base, with 10 bases lying between them. CDR3 length: 15 residues. Germline V gives CDR1 SGHTA, CDR2 FQGTGA. The CDR3 DNA reads TGTGCCAGCAGCTTAAGAGGGTCGCAGAACACTGAAGCTTTCTTT. Its translation: CASSLRGSQNTEAFF.

The chain combines TRBV28 with TRBJ1-6; D is possibly TRBD1 (6 bases). V shed 10 bases and J shed 4 bases, with 14 bases lying between them. Germline assignment: CDR1 MDHEN and CDR2 SYDVKM. This CDR3 has 14 amino acids. The CDR3 DNA reads as TGTGCCACCGGCCCCCAGGGGTATAATTCACCCCTCCACTTT. It translates to CATGPQGYNSPLHF.

This chain's CDR3 is CASSPIQPGETQYF. DNA of the CDR3: TGTGCCAGCTCACCAATTCAGCCGGGGGAGACCCAGTACTTC. The gene calls are TRBV18 and TRBJ2-5; D may be TRBD2 (5 bases). The CDR3 totals 14 residues. The V end was cut by 2 bases, the J end by 5 bases, with 12 bases between. Germline V CDR1 and CDR2: KGHSH, LQKENI.

J is TRBJ1-2 and V is TRBV28; TRBD1 aligns across 8 bases. The CDR3 sequence is 15 residues long. Looked up from germline, CDR1 is MDHEN and CDR2 is SYDVKM. Trimming removed 6 bases from V and 8 bases from J; junction bases left unmatched: 14. The CDR3 DNA is TGTGCCAGCAGCCAGCCCCCGGACAGGGCGGCCGGCTACACCTTC. This gives the protein CASSQPPDRAAGYTF.

This clone was seen only a few times. The rearrangement uses TRBV7-9 and TRBJ2-6; the match to TRBD1 covers 11 bases. The CDR3 is made up of 19 amino acids. Unmatched junction bases numbered 4, after V lost 0 bases and J lost 0 bases. CDR1 is SEHNR, CDR2 FQNEAQ, per germline (reference sequence). As DNA, the CDR3 is TGTGCCAGCAGCTTAGCAACGGGACAGGGGGTCTCTGGGGCCAACGTCCTGACTTTC. Amino acids: CASSLATGQGVSGANVLTF.

The chain has TRBV5-1 and TRBJ1-1, with 8 bases matching TRBD1. V shed 4 bases and J 1 base; nucleotides not matched to a gene: 9. Germline V gene data show CDR1 as SGHRS and CDR2 as YFSETQ. The CDR3 length is 16 residues. The DNA of the CDR3 is TGCGCCAGCAGCCCCCGGGCAGGGGGCAAGAACACTGAAGCTTTCTTT. Its protein product is CASSPRAGGKNTEAFF.

The rearrangement uses TRBV7-2 and TRBJ1-6, with TRBD1 identical over 11 bases. The CDR3 extends over 18 amino acids. Trimming removed 5 bases from V and 1 base from J; junction bases left unmatched: 7. Looked up from germline, CDR1 is SGHTA and CDR2 is FQGNSA. For the CDR3, the DNA is TGTGCCAGCAGCCGGACAGGGGGCAGGGGTTCCTATAATTCACCCCTCCACTTT. Translated: CASSRTGGRGSYNSPLHF.

This clone was detected only once. The chain employs TRBV5-1 and TRBJ1-2, with a weak D call TRBD1 (5 bases). This CDR3 region has 13 residues. Germline values: CDR1 SGHRS, CDR2 YFSETQ. Trimming stripped 1 base from V and 4 bases from J, with 8 bases between. The CDR3 region has the DNA TGCGCCAGCAGCTTGAGAACAGGCTATGGCTACACCTTC. Translation gives CASSLRTGYGYTF.

This clone was detected once. This chain joins TRBV19 and TRBJ1-1; TRBD1 is a possible D gene (6 bases). V was trimmed by 8 bases and J by 0 bases, leaving 16 bases between them. The CDR3 is 15 amino acids. From germline, CDR1 is LNHDA and CDR2 SQIVND (reference sequence). The CDR3 loop is CASDDRNRMNTEAFF. Here the CDR3 DNA reads TGTGCCAGTGATGACAGGAACCGAATGAACACTGAAGCTTTCTTT.

For this clone: This CDR3 is also generated by other DNA sequences in the sample. V and J are TRBV6-1 and TRBJ1-3; D may be TRBD1 (5 bases). Germline V gene sequence: CDR1 MNHNS, CDR2 SASEGT. The CDR3 is 14 residues long. The V end lost 6 bases, the J end lost 0 bases, and 9 bases lay between the germline ends. CDR3 residues: CASRGLSSGNTIYF. The CDR3 coding sequence is TGTGCCAGCAGGGGACTCTCCTCTGGAAACACCATATATTTT.

This clone occurred once. One end of the junction fails to match germline, which may point to a read error. The chain joins TRBV7-9 to TRBJ1-3; unclear D gene. Germline values: CDR1 SEHNR, CDR2 FQNEAQ (reference sequence). The CDR3 sequence is 14 residues long. The CDR3 DNA sequence: TGTTCCAGCAGCTTATTCGGCTCTGGAAACACCATATATTTT. It translates to CSSSLFGSGNTIYF.

The rearrangement links TRBV30 to TRBJ2-2; the D is unclear. V was shortened by 0 bases and J by 8 bases, with 16 bases between the two germline ends. Germline V gene lookup returns CDR1 GTSNPN and CDR2 SVGIG (reference sequence). The CDR3 runs 15 residues. The CDR3 DNA reads as TGTGCCTGGAGTGTAGAACTACCCCCGATGGGGGAGCTGTTTTTT. Translating gives CAWSVELPPMGELFF.

DNA of the CDR3: TGTGCCAGCAGCGGACTAGTCAATGAGCAGTTCTTC. It yields the protein CASSGLVNEQFF. The gene calls are TRBV9 and TRBJ2-1; a possible D gene is TRBD2 (6 bases). This CDR3 contains 12 residues. V was clipped by 3 bases and J by 6 bases, with 7 bases between them. The germline V gene encodes CDR1 SGDLS and CDR2 YYNGEE. Full variable domain (remainder filled in from reference TRBV9 and TRBJ2-1): DSGVTQTPKHLITATGQRVTLRCSPRSGDLSVYWYQQSLDQGLQFLIQYYNGEERAKGNILERFSAQQFPDLHSELNLSSLELGDSALYFCASSGLVNEQFFGPGTRLTVL.

This clone was detected a few times. The V and J genes are TRBV6-6 and TRBJ1-1; 7 bases map to TRBD1. J gave up 4 bases and V 6 bases, and 8 bases lay outside the gene matches. Germline CDR1 and CDR2: MNHNY and SVGAGI (reference sequence). The CDR3 has 14 residues. The CDR3: CASRGGLGGTEAFF. CDR3 DNA: TGTGCCAGCAGAGGGGGCCTGGGTGGCACTGAAGCTTTCTTT.

This chain connects TRBV7-9 to TRBJ2-7; D possibly corresponds to TRBD1 (5 bases). CDR1 SEHNR and CDR2 FQNEAQ come from the germline V gene (reference sequence). Trimming cost V 1 base and J 1 base, with 8 bases left between them. The CDR3 consists of 14 residues. The CDR3 is CASSLGAGSYEQYV. The CDR3, as DNA: TGTGCCAGCAGCTTAGGGGCAGGGTCCTACGAGCAGTACGTC.

This clone was observed a few times. The chain links TRBV5-1 to TRBJ2-3; tentatively, D is TRBD2 (7 bases). The CDR3 is 14 residues long. The germline V and J ends were trimmed by 0 bases and 7 bases, with 12 bases remaining between them. CDR1 and CDR2 from the germline V gene are SGHRS and YFSETQ. The CDR3 nucleotides read TGCGCCAGCAGCTTGGAGGGGGGGCTGAATACGCAGTATTTT. Protein product: CASSLEGGLNTQYF. The full variable domain, its missing parts supplied by reference TRBV5-1 and TRBJ2-3, is KAGVTQTPRYLIKTRGQQVTLSCSPISGHRSVSWYQQTPGQGLQFLFEYFSETQRNKGNFPGRFSGRQFSNSRSEMNVSTLELGDSALYLCASSLEGGLNTQYFGPGTRLTVL.

The chain combines TRBV5-1 with TRBJ2-3, with a tentative D call TRBD1 (5 bases). Germline V gives CDR1 SGHRS, CDR2 YFSETQ. The CDR3 totals 13 residues. Trimming shortened V by 4 bases and J by 6 bases, and 12 bases separated the two germline ends. CDR3 loop: CASSLTVVDTQYF. In DNA form, the CDR3 reads TGCGCCAGCAGCCTGACAGTTGTGGATACGCAGTATTTT.

The J gene is TRBJ1-1, the V gene TRBV6-5, with a tentative D call TRBD1 (6 bases). Trimming took off 6 bases at V and 0 bases at J, with 14 bases between the two ends. Germline CDR1 MNHEY, CDR2 SVGAGI. The CDR3 contains 15 residues. The CDR3 coding sequence is TGTGCCAGCAGCAACGTACAGGGTGTGAACACTGAAGCTTTCTTT. It translates to CASSNVQGVNTEAFF.